The rows below give T cell receptor beta chains drawn from one sample of a study of shared clonotypes between healthy human individuals. Using immunoSEQ multiplex PCR, the repertoire was profiled, and TCRdb retains in-frame clones only, with some absent. The data show approximately 2,000,000 clones, about 94% seen once. The sequencing sample was made of naive CD8+ T cells from PBMCs. These receptor sequences come from a man in his late teens or twenties in good health. Some clones in this sample may be carry-over from other donors' samples. CDR3s include the opening cysteine and the closing phenylalanine or tryptophan. Not every row has a clone size; where given, it reads once, few, many or a size class.

v_gene	abundance	j_gene	CDR3aa
TRBV10-3	few	TRBJ1-3	CAIIGQGENTIYF
TRBV5-1	.	TRBJ1-2	CASSLWAPTYGYTF
TRBV19	.	TRBJ2-1	CASSIRPSRDYVPRSSYNEQFF
TRBV11-2	.	TRBJ2-3	CASSSDTGRTDTQYF
TRBV27	.	TRBJ2-1	CASRPGTGSYNEQFF
TRBV2	.	TRBJ2-1	CASSEGILNEQFF
TRBV5-1	.	TRBJ2-1	CASSPQQVVSYNEQFF
TRBV11-2	.	TRBJ2-7	CASSLVGQGYEQYF
TRBV16	.	TRBJ1-1	CASSPGHIEAFF
TRBV9	.	TRBJ2-2	CASSVYGGEGTGELFF
TRBV7-9	.	TRBJ2-5	CASSLSGGRQETQYF
TRBV7-9	.	TRBJ1-2	CASSLDQGVVGYTF
TRBV19	.	TRBJ2-1	CASTGGLSYNEQFF
TRBV7-9	.	TRBJ2-2	CASSPIPGGDTGELFF
TRBV9	.	TRBJ2-5	CASSVAAGEGETQYF
TRBV9	few	TRBJ1-2	CASSGPTGAYGYTF
TRBV7-3	.	TRBJ1-1	CASSYTRAKRSTEAFF
TRBV6-5	.	TRBJ2-1	CASSYARTAYNEQFF
TRBV4-3	.	TRBJ1-1	CASSQARTRVNTEAFF
TRBV27	.	TRBJ2-5	CASSSFPGREDQTQYF
TRBV9	.	TRBJ1-4	CASSFGGEEKLFF
TRBV27	.	TRBJ2-1	CASSLFGTASSQFF
TRBV28	.	TRBJ1-1	CASSLHDRGKTFF
TRBV27	.	TRBJ2-7	CASSWQPSGRTYEQYF
TRBV28	.	TRBJ1-2	CASSVWQGSHYGYTF
TRBV27	.	TRBJ2-7	CVSTPWAGNYEQYF